Below are 9 T cell receptor beta chains sequenced from a single sample in a study of T cell responses to AZD1222 COVID-19 vaccine. Here immunoSEQ multiplex PCR was the method, and the copy in TCRdb shows in-frame clones only, minus some. The data contain some 70,000 clones, 65% to 85% of them singletons. Sample: peripheral blood, taken on day 0 of AZD1222 vaccination. These receptors originate from an adult in good health.

V gene TRBV28 combines with J gene TRBJ2-7; D is tentatively TRBD1 or TRBD2 (6 bases each). The ends were cut back, 6 bases at V and 5 bases at J, with 20 bases in the middle. Per germline, CDR1 MDHEN and CDR2 SYDVKM. The CDR3 runs 15 residues. The CDR3 region is CASRTTGRPTNEQYF. CDR3 bases: TGTGCCAGCAGGACCACAGGGAGGCCCACTAACGAGCAGTACTTC.

The chain uses TRBV5-1 and TRBJ1-1; TRBD1 matches at 9 bases. The CDR3 loop spans 14 amino acids. CDR1 and CDR2 (germline): SGHRS, YFSETQ. The junction had 5 bases not matched to a gene; V was cut back by 4 bases and J by 4 bases. The CDR3 loop reads CASSQGQGSTEAFF. The DNA of the CDR3 is TGCGCCAGCAGCCAGGGACAGGGCAGCACTGAAGCTTTCTTT.

This clone was counted a single time. The genes are TRBV19 and TRBJ1-2; D gene uncertain. The CDR3 spans 13 residues. Looked up from germline, CDR1 is LNHDA and CDR2 is SQIVND (reference sequence). Trimming removed 0 bases at V and 5 bases at J, with 7 bases between. The CDR3 coding sequence is TGTGCCAGTAGTATAGAACAGAATTATGGCTACACCTTC. This gives the protein CASSIEQNYGYTF.

The CDR3 region has the DNA TGTGCCAGCAGCTTAGGTCTGGGGGGTAATTCACCCCTCCACTTT. Protein product: CASSLGLGGNSPLHF. The chain uses TRBV13 and TRBJ1-6, with D tentatively TRBD1 (5 bases). The V gene's germline CDR1 is PRHDT and CDR2 FYEKMQ (reference sequence). The V and J ends lost 0 bases and 6 bases respectively, with 9 bases between them. The CDR3 runs to 15 residues.

The V and J genes are TRBV6-6 and TRBJ2-1; 7 nucleotides line up with TRBD2. Germline trimming cut 5 bases from V and 0 bases from J; bases unmatched to any gene: 13. CDR3 size: 18 residues. CDR1 is MNHNY and CDR2 is SVGAGI in the germline V gene (reference sequence). The CDR3 nucleotides read TGTGCCAGCAGTCCAGGGAGGGGCCGGGGGAGCTCCTACAATGAGCAGTTCTTC. Its translation: CASSPGRGRGSSYNEQFF.

This sequence joins TRBV27 and TRBJ2-7; 7 bases are shared with TRBD1. Germline loops: CDR1 MNHEY, CDR2 SMNVEV (reference sequence). CDR3 size: 15 residues. The V segment lost 1 base and the J segment 3 bases; nucleotides outside the gene matches: 6. The CDR3 spells CASSLYRGQGYEQYF. DNA for the CDR3: TGTGCCAGCAGTTTATATAGGGGGCAGGGCTACGAGCAGTACTTC.

The rearrangement uses TRBV5-1 and TRBJ1-4; D gene ambiguous. CDR1 is SGHRS, CDR2 YFSETQ, per germline. This CDR3 contains 14 residues. V lost 1 base and J lost 4, with 8 bases in between. CDR3 bases: TGCGCCAGCAGCTTGCAGGCGGTTAATGAAAAACTGTTTTTT. It translates to CASSLQAVNEKLFF.

The rearrangement uses TRBV4-1 and TRBJ2-7, with D possibly being TRBD1 or TRBD2 (5 bases each). This CDR3 contains 15 residues. CDR1 and CDR2 (germline): MGHRA, YSYEKL. V was trimmed by 1 base and J by 6 bases, leaving 16 bases between them. The DNA of the CDR3 is TGCGCCAGCAGCCAAGTGGGGACCCCGATCGTCGAGCAGTACTTC. Encoded protein: CASSQVGTPIVEQYF.

V gene TRBV7-3 combines with J gene TRBJ1-1; D is undetermined. CDR1 and CDR2 from the germline V gene are SGHTA and FQGTGA. This CDR3 is built from 13 residues. Between the trimmed V and J ends, which lost 2 bases and 3 bases, there was a span of 7 bases. The CDR3 protein is CASSLLSDTEAFF. DNA of the CDR3: TGTGCCAGCAGCTTATTAAGTGACACTGAAGCTTTCTTT.